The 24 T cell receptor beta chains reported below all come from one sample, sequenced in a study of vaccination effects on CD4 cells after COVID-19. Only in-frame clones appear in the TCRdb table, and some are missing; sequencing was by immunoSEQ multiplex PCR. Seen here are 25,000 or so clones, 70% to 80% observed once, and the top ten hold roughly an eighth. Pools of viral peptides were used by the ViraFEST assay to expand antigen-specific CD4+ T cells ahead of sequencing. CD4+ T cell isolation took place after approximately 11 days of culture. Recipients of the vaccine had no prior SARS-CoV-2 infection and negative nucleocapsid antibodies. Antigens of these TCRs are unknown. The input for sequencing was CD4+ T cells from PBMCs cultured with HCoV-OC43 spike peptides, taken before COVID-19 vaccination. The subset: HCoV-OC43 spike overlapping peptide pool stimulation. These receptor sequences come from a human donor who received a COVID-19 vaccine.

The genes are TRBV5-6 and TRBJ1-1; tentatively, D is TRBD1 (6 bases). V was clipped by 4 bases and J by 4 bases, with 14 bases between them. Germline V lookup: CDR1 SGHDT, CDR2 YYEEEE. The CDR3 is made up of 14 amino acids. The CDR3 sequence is CASSTRGHRTEAFF. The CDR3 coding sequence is TGTGCCAGCAGCACCCGGGGACATCGCACTGAAGCTTTCTTT.

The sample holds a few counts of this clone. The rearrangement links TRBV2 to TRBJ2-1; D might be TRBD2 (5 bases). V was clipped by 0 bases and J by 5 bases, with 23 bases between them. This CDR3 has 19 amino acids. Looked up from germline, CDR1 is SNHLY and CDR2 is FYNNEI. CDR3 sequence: CASSEALAIFLKNNNEQFF. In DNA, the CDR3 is TGTGCCAGCAGTGAAGCGCTAGCTATCTTCCTTAAAAACAACAATGAGCAGTTCTTC.

In DNA form, the CDR3 reads TGTGCCAGCTCACAGGAACCGAACACTGAAGCTTTCTTT. Translated, it gives CASSQEPNTEAFF. This sequence joins TRBV6-5 and TRBJ1-1, with a tentative D call TRBD1 (5 bases). The CDR3 has 13 amino acids. With 8 bases removed from V and 1 base from J, the gap between germline ends came to 11 bases. CDR1 is MNHEY, CDR2 SVGAGI, per germline.

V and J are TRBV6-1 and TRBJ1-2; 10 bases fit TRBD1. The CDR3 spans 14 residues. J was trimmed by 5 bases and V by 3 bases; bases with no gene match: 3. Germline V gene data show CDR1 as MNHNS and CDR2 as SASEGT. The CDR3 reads CASSERQGAYGYTF. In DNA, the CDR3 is TGTGCCAGCAGTGAGAGACAGGGGGCGTATGGCTACACCTTC.

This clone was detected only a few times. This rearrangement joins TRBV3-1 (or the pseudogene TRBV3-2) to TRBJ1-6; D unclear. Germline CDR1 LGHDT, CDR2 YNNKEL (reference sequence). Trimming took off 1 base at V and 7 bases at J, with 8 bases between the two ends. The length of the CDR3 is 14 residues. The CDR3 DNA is TGTGCCAGCAGCCAAGTTTCGGGGAATTCACCCCTCCACTTT. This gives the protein CASSQVSGNSPLHF.

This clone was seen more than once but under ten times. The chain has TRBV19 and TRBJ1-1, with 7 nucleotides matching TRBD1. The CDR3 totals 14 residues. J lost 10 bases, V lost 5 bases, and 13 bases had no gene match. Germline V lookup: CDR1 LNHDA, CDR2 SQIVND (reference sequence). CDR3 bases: TGTGCCAGTAGTCGACAGGGTAGGGGTTCTGGAGCTTTCTTT. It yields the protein CASSRQGRGSGAFF. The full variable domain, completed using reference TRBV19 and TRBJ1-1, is DGGITQSPKYLFRKEGQNVTLSCEQNLNHDAMYWYRQDPGQGLRLIYYSQIVNDFQKGDIAEGYSVSREKKESFPLTVTSAQKNPTAFYLCASSRQGRGSGAFFGQGTRLTVV.

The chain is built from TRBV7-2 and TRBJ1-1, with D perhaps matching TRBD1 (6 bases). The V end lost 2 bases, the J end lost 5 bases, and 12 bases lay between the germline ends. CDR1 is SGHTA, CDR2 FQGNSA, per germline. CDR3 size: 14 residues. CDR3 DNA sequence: TGTGCCAGCAGCTTATCGGGGGGCCTGACTGAAGCTTTCTTT. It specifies CASSLSGGLTEAFF.

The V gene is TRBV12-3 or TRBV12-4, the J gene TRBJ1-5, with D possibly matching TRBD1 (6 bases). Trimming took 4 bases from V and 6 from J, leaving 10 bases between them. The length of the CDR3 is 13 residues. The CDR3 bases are TGTGCCAGCAGTTCCGGGGGCGGTCAGCCCCAGCATTTT. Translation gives CASSSGGGQPQHF.

The chain's CDR3 is CASRRLAGDSYNEQFF. The CDR3 nucleotides are TGTGCCAGCAGGAGGCTAGCGGGCGACTCCTACAATGAGCAGTTCTTC. The chain has TRBV2 and TRBJ2-1; TRBD2 agrees at 8 bases. The CDR3 is 16 amino acids. The trim removed 6 bases at V and 0 bases at J, leaving 7 bases unmatched. Germline V gives CDR1 SNHLY, CDR2 FYNNEI.

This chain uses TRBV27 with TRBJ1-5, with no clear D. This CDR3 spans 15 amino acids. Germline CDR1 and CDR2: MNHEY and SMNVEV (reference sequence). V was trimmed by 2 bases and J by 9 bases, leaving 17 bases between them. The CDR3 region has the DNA TGTGCCAGCAGTTTACGGTCGGTCGGCTCGTCGCCCCAGCATTTT. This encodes CASSLRSVGSSPQHF.

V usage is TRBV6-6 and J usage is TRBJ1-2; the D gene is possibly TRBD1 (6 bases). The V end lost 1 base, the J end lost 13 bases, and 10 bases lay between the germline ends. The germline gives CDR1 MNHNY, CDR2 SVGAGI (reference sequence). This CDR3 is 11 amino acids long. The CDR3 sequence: CASSYFTGITF. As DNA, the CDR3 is TGTGCCAGCAGTTACTTCACAGGGATCACCTTC.

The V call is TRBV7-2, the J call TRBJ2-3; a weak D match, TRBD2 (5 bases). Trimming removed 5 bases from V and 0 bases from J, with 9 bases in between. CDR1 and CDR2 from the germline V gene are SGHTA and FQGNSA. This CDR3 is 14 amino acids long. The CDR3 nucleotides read TGTGCCAGCAGCCCGACTACTAGCACAGATACGCAGTATTTT. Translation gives CASSPTTSTDTQYF.

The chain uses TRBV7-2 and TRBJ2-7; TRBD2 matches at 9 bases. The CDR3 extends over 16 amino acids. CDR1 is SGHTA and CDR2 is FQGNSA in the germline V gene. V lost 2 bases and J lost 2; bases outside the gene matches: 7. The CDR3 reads CASSLQSSGGPYEQYF. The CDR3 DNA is TGTGCCAGCAGCTTACAGAGTAGCGGGGGTCCCTACGAGCAGTACTTC.

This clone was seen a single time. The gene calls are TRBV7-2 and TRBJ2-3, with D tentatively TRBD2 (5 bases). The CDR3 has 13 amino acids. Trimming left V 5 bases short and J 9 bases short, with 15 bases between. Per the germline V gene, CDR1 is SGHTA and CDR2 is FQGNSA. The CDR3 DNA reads TGTGCCAGCAGCGATACTCATAGCGACACGCAGTATTTT. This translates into CASSDTHSDTQYF.

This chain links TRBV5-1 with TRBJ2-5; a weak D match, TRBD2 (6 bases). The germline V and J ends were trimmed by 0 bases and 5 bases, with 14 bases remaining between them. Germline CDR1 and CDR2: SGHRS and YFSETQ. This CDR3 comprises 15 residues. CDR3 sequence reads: CASSLGTIGGETQYF. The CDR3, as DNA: TGCGCCAGCAGCTTGGGGACGATTGGAGGGGAGACCCAGTACTTC.

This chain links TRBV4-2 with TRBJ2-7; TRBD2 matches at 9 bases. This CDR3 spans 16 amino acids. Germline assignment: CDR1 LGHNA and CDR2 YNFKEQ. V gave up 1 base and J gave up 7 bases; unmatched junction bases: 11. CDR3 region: CASSQGRHSGRREQYF. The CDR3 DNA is TGTGCCAGCAGCCAAGGAAGACATAGCGGGAGACGTGAGCAGTACTTC.

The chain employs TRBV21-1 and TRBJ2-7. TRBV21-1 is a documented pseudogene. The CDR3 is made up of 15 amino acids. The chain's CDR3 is CASSTRDQSPYEQYF. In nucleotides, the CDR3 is TGTGCCAGCAGCACCCGGGACCAGAGTCCCTACGAGCAGTACTTC.

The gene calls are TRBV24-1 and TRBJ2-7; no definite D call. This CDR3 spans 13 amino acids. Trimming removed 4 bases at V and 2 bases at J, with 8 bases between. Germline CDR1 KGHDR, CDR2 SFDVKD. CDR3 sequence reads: CATSDGSTYEQYF. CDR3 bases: TGTGCCACCAGTGACGGCAGCACCTACGAGCAGTACTTC.

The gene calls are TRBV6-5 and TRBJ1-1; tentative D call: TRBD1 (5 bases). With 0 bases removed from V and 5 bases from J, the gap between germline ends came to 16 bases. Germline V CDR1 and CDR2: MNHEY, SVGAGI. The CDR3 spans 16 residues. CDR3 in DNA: TGTGCCAGCAGTTACTCAAGAACAGGTTATGGGACTGAAGCTTTCTTT. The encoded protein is CASSYSRTGYGTEAFF.

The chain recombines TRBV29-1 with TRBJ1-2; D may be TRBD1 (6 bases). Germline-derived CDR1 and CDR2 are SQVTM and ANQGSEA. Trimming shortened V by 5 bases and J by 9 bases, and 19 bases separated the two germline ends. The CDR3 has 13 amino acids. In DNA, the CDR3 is TGCAGCGTTCCCTTACTTGACAGGAGGAGCTACACCTTC. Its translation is CSVPLLDRRSYTF.

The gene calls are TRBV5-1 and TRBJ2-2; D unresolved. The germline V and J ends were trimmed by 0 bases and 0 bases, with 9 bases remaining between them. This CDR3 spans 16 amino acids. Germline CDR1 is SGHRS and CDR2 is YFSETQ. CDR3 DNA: TGCGCCAGCAGCTTGGTCCGACGGTCGAACACCGGGGAGCTGTTTTTT. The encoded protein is CASSLVRRSNTGELFF. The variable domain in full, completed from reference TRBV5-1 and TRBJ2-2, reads KAGVTQTPRYLIKTRGQQVTLSCSPISGHRSVSWYQQTPGQGLQFLFEYFSETQRNKGNFPGRFSGRQFSNSRSEMNVSTLELGDSALYLCASSLVRRSNTGELFFGEGSRLTVL.

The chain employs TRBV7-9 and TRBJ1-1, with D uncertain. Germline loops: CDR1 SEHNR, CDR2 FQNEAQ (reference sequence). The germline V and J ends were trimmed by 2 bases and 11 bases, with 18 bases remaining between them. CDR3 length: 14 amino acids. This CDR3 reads CASSLTSTVAEAFF. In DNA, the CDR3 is TGTGCCAGCAGCTTAACGTCGACGGTAGCGGAGGCTTTCTTT.

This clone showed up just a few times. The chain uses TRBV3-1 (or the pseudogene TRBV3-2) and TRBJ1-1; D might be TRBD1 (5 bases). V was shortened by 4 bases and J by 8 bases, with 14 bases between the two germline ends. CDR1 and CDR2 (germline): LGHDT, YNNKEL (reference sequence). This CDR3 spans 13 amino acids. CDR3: CASSRQYRDEAFF. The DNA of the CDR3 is TGTGCCAGCAGCCGTCAATATCGGGACGAAGCTTTCTTT.

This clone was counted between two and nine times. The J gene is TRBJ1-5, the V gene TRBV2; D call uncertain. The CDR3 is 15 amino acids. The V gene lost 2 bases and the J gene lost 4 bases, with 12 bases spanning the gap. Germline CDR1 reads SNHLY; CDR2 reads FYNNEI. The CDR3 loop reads CASSESLAGNQPQHF. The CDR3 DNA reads TGTGCCAGCAGTGAATCTTTAGCGGGAAATCAGCCCCAGCATTTT. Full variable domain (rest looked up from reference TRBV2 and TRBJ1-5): EPEVTQTPSHQVTQMGQEVILRCVPISNHLYFYWYRQILGQKVEFLVSFYNNEISEKSEIFDDQFSVERPDGSNFTLKIRSTKLEDSAMYFCASSESLAGNQPQHFGDGTRLSIL.